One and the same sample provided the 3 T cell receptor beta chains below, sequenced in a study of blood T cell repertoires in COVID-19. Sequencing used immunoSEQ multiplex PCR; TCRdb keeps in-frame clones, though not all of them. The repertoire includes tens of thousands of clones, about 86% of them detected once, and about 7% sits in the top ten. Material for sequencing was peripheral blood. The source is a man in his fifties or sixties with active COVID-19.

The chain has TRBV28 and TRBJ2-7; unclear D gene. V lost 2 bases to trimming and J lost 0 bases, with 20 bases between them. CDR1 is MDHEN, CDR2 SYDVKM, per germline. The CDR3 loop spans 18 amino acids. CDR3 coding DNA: TGTGCCAGCAGTTTAGGGTCAGGCTTATCCTTTAGCTCCTACGAGCAGTACTTC. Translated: CASSLGSGLSFSSYEQYF.

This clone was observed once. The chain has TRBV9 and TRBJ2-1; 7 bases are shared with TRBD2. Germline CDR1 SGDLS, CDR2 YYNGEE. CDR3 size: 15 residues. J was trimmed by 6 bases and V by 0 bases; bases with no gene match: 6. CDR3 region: CASSVGPSGANEQFF. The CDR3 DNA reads TGTGCCAGCAGCGTAGGCCCTAGCGGAGCCAATGAGCAGTTCTTC. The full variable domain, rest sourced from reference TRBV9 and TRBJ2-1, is DSGVTQTPKHLITATGQRVTLRCSPRSGDLSVYWYQQSLDQGLQFLIQYYNGEERAKGNILERFSAQQFPDLHSELNLSSLELGDSALYFCASSVGPSGANEQFFGPGTRLTVL.

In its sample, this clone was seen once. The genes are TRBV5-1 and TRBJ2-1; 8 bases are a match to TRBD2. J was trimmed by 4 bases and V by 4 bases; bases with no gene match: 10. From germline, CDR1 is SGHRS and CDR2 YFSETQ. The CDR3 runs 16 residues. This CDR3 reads CASSRGGSGGYNEQFF. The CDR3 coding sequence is TGCGCCAGCAGCCGAGGTGGGAGCGGGGGATACAATGAGCAGTTCTTC.